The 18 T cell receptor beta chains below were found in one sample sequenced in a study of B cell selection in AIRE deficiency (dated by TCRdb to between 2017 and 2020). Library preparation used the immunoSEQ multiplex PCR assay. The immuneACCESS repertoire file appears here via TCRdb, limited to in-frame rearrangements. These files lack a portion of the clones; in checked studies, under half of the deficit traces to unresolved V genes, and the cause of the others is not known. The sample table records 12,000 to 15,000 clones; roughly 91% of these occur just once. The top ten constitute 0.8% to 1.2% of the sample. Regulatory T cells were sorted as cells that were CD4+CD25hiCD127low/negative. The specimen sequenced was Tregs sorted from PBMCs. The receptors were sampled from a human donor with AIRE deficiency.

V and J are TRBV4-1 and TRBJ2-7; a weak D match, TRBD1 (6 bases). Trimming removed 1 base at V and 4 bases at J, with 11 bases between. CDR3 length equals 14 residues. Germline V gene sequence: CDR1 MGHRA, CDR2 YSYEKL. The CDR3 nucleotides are TGCGCCAGCAGCCAAGTGGCAGGGGTTTACGAGCAGTACTTC. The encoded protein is CASSQVAGVYEQYF.

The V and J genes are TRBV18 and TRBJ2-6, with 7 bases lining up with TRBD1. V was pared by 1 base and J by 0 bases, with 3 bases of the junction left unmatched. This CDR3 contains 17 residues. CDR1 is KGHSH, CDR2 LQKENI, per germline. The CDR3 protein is CASSPRDRVSGANVLTF. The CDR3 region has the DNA TGTGCCAGCTCACCACGCGACAGGGTCTCTGGGGCCAACGTCCTGACTTTC.

CDR3 sequence: CAVRGRSSYEQYF. CDR3 sequence (DNA): TGTGCCGTCAGGGGACGCAGCTCCTACGAGCAGTACTTC. The V and J genes are TRBV6-1 and TRBJ2-7; possible D gene TRBD1, 6 bases. The V and J ends lost 11 bases and 0 bases respectively, with 14 bases between them. The length of the CDR3 is 13 residues. Germline CDR1 reads MNHNS; CDR2 reads SASEGT.

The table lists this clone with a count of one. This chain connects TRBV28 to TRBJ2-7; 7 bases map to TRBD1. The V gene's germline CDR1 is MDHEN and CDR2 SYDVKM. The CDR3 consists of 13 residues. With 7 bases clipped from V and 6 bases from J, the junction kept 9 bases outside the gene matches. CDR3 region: CASTLRGLGEQYF. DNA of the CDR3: TGTGCCAGCACCCTTAGGGGGCTCGGCGAGCAGTACTTC.

CDR3 DNA sequence: TGCGCCAGCAGCCGCGGTCGCGGCCCACTAACTAATGAAAAACTGTTTTTT. Encoded protein: CASSRGRGPLTNEKLFF. The chain uses TRBV4-1 and TRBJ1-4; D gene uncertain. The CDR3 consists of 17 residues. Trimming took off 4 bases at V and 1 base at J, with 16 bases between the two ends. Per germline, CDR1 MGHRA and CDR2 YSYEKL.

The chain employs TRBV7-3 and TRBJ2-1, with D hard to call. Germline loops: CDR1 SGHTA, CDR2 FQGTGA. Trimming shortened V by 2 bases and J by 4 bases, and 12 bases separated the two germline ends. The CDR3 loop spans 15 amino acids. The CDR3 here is CASSLGRPEYNEQFF. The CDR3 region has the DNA TGTGCCAGCAGCTTAGGGCGACCCGAATACAATGAGCAGTTCTTC.

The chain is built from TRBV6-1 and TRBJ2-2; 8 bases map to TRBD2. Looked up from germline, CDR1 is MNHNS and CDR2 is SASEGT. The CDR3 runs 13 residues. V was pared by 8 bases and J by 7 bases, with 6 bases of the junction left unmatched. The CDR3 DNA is TGTGCCAGCTCGATAGCGGGAATCGGGGAGCTGTTTTTT. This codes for CASSIAGIGELFF.

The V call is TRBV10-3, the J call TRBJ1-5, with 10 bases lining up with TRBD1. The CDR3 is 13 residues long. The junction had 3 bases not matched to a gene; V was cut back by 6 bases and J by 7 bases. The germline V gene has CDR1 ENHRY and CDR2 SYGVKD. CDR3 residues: CAISGTGAQPQHF. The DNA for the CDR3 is TGTGCCATCAGCGGGACAGGGGCCCAGCCCCAGCATTTT.

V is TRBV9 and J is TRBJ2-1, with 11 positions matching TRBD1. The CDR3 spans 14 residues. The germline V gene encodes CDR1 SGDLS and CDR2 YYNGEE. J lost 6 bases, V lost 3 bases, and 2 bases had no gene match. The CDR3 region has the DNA TGTGCCAGCAGCGCCGGGACAGGGGGCAATGAGCAGTTCTTC. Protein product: CASSAGTGGNEQFF.

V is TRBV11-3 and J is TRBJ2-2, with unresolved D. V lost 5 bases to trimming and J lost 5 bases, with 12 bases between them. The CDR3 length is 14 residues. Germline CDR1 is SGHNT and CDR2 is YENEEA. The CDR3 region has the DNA TGTGCCAGCAGCACCCATACGCAGACCGGGGAGCTGTTTTTT. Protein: CASSTHTQTGELFF.

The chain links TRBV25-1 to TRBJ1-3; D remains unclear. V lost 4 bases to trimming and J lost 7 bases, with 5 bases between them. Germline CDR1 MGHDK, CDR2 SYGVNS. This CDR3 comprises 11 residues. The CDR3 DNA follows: TGTGCCAGCAGTGTTTTTAACACCATATATTTT. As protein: CASSVFNTIYF.

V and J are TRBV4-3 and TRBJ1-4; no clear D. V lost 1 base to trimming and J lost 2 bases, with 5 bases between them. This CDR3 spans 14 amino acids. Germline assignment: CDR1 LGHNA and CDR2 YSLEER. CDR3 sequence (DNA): TGCGCCAGCAGCCAAGTTAGGACTAATGAAAAACTGTTTTTT. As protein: CASSQVRTNEKLFF.

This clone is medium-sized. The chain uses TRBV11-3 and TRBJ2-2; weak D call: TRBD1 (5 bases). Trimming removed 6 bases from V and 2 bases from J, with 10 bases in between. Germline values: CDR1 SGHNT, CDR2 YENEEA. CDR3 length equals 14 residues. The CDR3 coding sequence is TGTGCCAGCAGTTACACAGGAAACACCGGGGAGCTGTTTTTT. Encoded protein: CASSYTGNTGELFF.

Here the CDR3 DNA reads TGTGCCAGTCGAACAGGAGGGGTCGCAGGCGGGGAGCTGTTTTTT. Amino acids: CASRTGGVAGGELFF. J is TRBJ2-2 and V is TRBV19; TRBD2 is a possible D gene (6 bases). V shed 8 bases and J shed 7 bases, with 20 bases lying between them. CDR1 is LNHDA and CDR2 is SQIVND in the germline V gene (reference sequence). The CDR3 loop spans 15 amino acids.

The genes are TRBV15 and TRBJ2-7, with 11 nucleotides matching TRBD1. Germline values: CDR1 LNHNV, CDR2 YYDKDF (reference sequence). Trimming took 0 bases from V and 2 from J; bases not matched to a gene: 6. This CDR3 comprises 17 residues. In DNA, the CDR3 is TGTGCCACCAGCAGAGATCTCCGGGACAGGGGGGCCTACGAGCAGTACTTC. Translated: CATSRDLRDRGAYEQYF.

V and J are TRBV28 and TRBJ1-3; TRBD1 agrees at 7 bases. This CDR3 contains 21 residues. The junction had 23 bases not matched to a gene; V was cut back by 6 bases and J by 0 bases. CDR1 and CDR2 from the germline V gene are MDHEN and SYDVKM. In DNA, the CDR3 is TGTGCCAGCAGGGAGGTGAATCCGGGACAGAAGAACTTACTCTCTGGAAACACCATATATTTT. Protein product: CASREVNPGQKNLLSGNTIYF.

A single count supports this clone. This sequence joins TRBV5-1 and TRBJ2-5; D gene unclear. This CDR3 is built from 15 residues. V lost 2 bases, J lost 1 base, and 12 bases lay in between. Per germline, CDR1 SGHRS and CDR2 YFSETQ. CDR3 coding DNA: TGCGCCAGCAGCTTATTAGGGTTCCCCCAAGAGACCCAGTACTTC. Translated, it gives CASSLLGFPQETQYF.

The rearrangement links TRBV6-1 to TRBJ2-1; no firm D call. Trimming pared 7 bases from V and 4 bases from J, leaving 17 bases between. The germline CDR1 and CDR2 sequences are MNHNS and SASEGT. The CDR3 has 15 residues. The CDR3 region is CASTDRPQPYNEQFF. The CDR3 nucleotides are TGTGCCAGCACTGATCGTCCTCAACCTTACAATGAGCAGTTCTTC.